This T cell receptor beta chain was recorded in a study of T cell clones after liver transplantation. This clone was observed a few times. The method was immunoSEQ multiplex PCR; TCRdb's version includes in-frame clones alone and lacks a portion of them. Of about 45,000 clones in the sample, around 84% were seen once. This CDR3 has 17 amino acids. V lost 5 bases and J lost 0, with 17 bases in between. Germline V gene lookup returns CDR1 ENHRY and CDR2 SYGVKD. The sequencing used CD4+ T cells from blood, collected 24 months after liver transplant. The clonotype comes from a human patient who received a liver transplant. Some T cells here may be from the graft donor. The chain recombines TRBV10-3 with TRBJ1-5, with D unresolved. The CDR3 DNA reads as TGTGCCATCAGTCCGGAACACGTCGGACTTAGCAATCAGCCCCAGCATTTT. Its protein is CAISPEHVGLSNQPQHF.